This T cell receptor beta chain was obtained from a study of T cell responses to AZD1222 COVID-19 vaccine. Measured with immunoSEQ multiplex PCR; TCRdb has only the in-frame clones, and not every one. This sample has over 100,000 clones, with 90% found just once. The CDR3 covers 14 residues. The V gene's germline CDR1 is SSHAT and CDR2 FNYEAQ (reference sequence). As to this clone: Compared with germline, one end of the junction differs, possibly owing to a read error.

The sequenced sample was peripheral blood, obtained on day 0 of AZD1222 vaccination. V is TRBV7-7 and J is TRBJ2-2; no definite D call. The receptor was isolated from an adult in good health. CDR3 sequence: CASRSNANTGELFF. The CDR3 DNA follows: TGTGCTAGCAGATCAAACGCAAACACCGGGGAGCTGTTTTTT.